This T cell receptor (beta chain) stems from a study of early stage breast cancer tumors. The ends were cut back, 11 bases at V and 8 bases at J, with 18 bases in the middle. The CDR3 is 13 residues long. Germline V gives CDR1 SNHLY, CDR2 FYNNEI. This table comes from immunoSEQ multiplex PCR, and its TCRdb copy is limited to in-frame clones, with some not included. The data hold around 41,000 clones, with about 78% observed a single time. The sequence derives from a person aged 45 to 59 with breast cancer. J is TRBJ1-4 and V is TRBV2; D perhaps matches TRBD1 (6 bases). Sequencing was done on a sample of blood. CDR3 sequence reads: CAVLTGSGEKLFF. Written as DNA, the CDR3 is TGTGCCGTCCTCACAGGGAGTGGCGAAAAACTGTTTTTT.